This T cell receptor (beta chain) comes out of a study of shared clonotypes between healthy human individuals. Broader study findings: Non-shared clonotypes had lower generation probabilities than those shared by all four donors.

With regard to this clone: What it binds is not known.

Clones were read by immunoSEQ multiplex PCR, and TCRdb kept only the in-frame ones, dropping some. The profile shows under 2.5 million clones, around 90% of them singletons. Germline trimming cut 2 bases from V and 0 bases from J; bases unmatched to any gene: 3. Per the germline V gene, CDR1 is SNHLY and CDR2 is FYNNEI. CDR3 length: 16 amino acids. The origin of this receptor is a man younger than 30 in good health. Some clones in this sample may be carry-over from other donors' samples. The sample comprised naive CD4+ T cells from PBMCs. Subset described: CD45RA+ positively selected. The chain carries TRBV2 and TRBJ1-3; 8 positions agree with TRBD1. Here the CDR3 reads CASSEQGQVSGNTIYF. The CDR3 DNA reads TGTGCCAGCAGTGAACAGGGACAGGTCTCTGGAAACACCATATATTTT.